This is a list of T cell receptor beta chains from one sample in a study of blood T cell repertoires in COVID-19. Sequenced by immunoSEQ multiplex PCR; TCRdb stores in-frame clones only, minus some. The data hold 50,000 to 65,000 clones, with 70% to 90% observed a single time. Material: peripheral blood. The source is a man aged 50 to 60 with active COVID-19. The CDR3 runs from the conserved cysteine through the conserved F or W. The D gene is left open where the match is weak. Expanded clones are given a class, and other clones once, few, many or no size at all.

v_call	clone_size	d_call	j_call	cdr3_aa	cdr3_nt
TRBV19	NA	TRBD2	TRBJ2-1	CASSMRASGYYNEQFF	TGTGCCAGTAGTATGCGGGCTAGCGGGTACTACAATGAGCAGTTCTTC
TRBV11-1	NA	NA	TRBJ2-1	CASSLGAESSYNEQFF	TGTGCCAGCAGCTTAGGAGCCGAGAGCTCCTACAATGAGCAGTTCTTC
TRBV11-2	NA	TRBD2	TRBJ2-5	CASSLGSRLAGEETQYF	TGTGCCAGCAGCTTGGGGTCGAGACTAGCGGGGGAAGAGACCCAGTACTTC
TRBV4-1	NA	NA	TRBJ1-4	CASSVEGARYPNEKLFF	TGCGCCAGCAGCGTTGAAGGGGCCCGTTATCCTAATGAAAAACTGTTTTTT
TRBV6-5	NA	NA	TRBJ2-3	CASRSRGTSTDTQYF	TGTGCCAGCAGGTCCCGCGGGACTAGCACAGATACGCAGTATTTT
TRBV7-3	once	NA	TRBJ2-1	CASSLSATPGYNEQFF	TGTGCCAGCAGCTTAAGCGCGACCCCGGGGTACAATGAGCAGTTCTTC
TRBV7-9	NA	TRBD2	TRBJ2-3	CASSSAQLAGGLDTQYF	TGTGCCAGCAGCTCAGCACAACTAGCGGGGGGGCTAGATACGCAGTATTTT
TRBV19	NA	TRBD1	TRBJ2-5	CASSPTGLRETQYF	TGTGCCAGTAGTCCGACAGGGTTGAGGGAGACCCAGTACTTC
TRBV11-2	NA	NA	TRBJ2-4	CASSLGEVAQYF	TGTGCCAGCAGCTTAGGAGAGGTTGCTCAGTACTTC
TRBV5-6	NA	NA	TRBJ1-1	CASIRFKNFAEAFF	TGTGCCAGCATTCGGTTTAAGAATTTTGCTGAAGCTTTCTTT
TRBV5-1	NA	NA	TRBJ2-3	CASEPGGTDTQYF	TGCGCCAGCGAACCGGGTGGCACAGATACGCAGTATTTT
TRBV19	NA	TRBD1	TRBJ1-5	CASSRQGQGNQPQHF	TGTGCCAGTAGTCGGCAGGGACAGGGAAATCAGCCCCAGCATTTT
TRBV6-1	NA	NA	TRBJ2-7	CASSERQGPWYEQYF	TGTGCCAGCAGTGAAAGGCAGGGTCCATGGTACGAGCAGTACTTC
TRBV5-6	NA	TRBD1	TRBJ1-2	CASSPQTGGGNYGYTF	TGTGCCAGCAGCCCACAGACAGGGGGGGGTAACTATGGCTACACCTTC
TRBV21-1	NA	NA	TRBJ1-2	CASSSRGRDTF	TGTGCCAGCAGCAGCAGGGGCAGGGACACCTTC
TRBV7-2	NA	NA	TRBJ2-3	CASKNGGFGTDTQYF	TGTGCCAGCAAGAACGGGGGTTTCGGTACAGATACGCAGTATTTT
TRBV7-2	NA	NA	TRBJ1-2	CASSFSEPGYGYTF	TGTGCCAGCAGTTTCTCAGAGCCGGGCTATGGCTACACCTTC
TRBV6-1	NA	TRBD2	TRBJ2-1	CASSEASPSGGGSYNEQFF	TGTGCCAGCAGTGAAGCGAGTCCTAGCGGGGGCGGCTCCTACAATGAGCAGTTCTTC
TRBV27	NA	TRBD1	TRBJ2-5	CASSRQGGPETQYF	TGTGCCAGCAGCCGGCAAGGGGGCCCAGAGACCCAGTACTTC
TRBV6-5	NA	NA	TRBJ1-2	CASSSGGRNNYGYTF	TGTGCCAGCAGCTCGGGGGGGAGGAATAACTATGGCTACACCTTC
TRBV20-1	NA	NA	TRBJ2-4	CSASPPGRSGNIQYF	TGCAGTGCTAGTCCACCTGGCCGCTCCGGGAACATTCAGTACTTC
TRBV2	NA	NA	TRBJ2-1	CASTPGLNEQFF	TGTGCCAGCACCCCAGGGCTCAATGAGCAGTTCTTC
TRBV5-1	NA	TRBD1	TRBJ2-4	CASSQGAIRNIQYF	TGCGCCAGCAGCCAGGGGGCCATAAGGAACATTCAGTACTTC
TRBV10-3	NA	NA	TRBJ1-4	CAISESSGEAEKLFF	TGTGCCATCAGTGAGTCGTCGGGGGAAGCTGAAAAACTGTTTTTT
TRBV9	NA	TRBD2	TRBJ2-1	CASSVSSGGYNEQFF	TGTGCCAGCAGCGTCTCGAGCGGGGGTTACAATGAGCAGTTCTTC
TRBV7-8	NA	NA	TRBJ1-6	CASSLVAIRANNSPLHF	TGTGCCAGCAGCTTAGTGGCCATCAGGGCGAATAATTCACCCCTCCACTTT
TRBV5-1	many	TRBD1	TRBJ1-3	CASSWGTGQVGNTIYF	TGCGCCAGCAGCTGGGGGACAGGGCAAGTTGGAAACACCATATATTTT
TRBV5-1	NA	NA	TRBJ2-5	CASSFQGGETETQYF	TGCGCCAGCAGCTTCCAAGGGGGGGAAACGGAGACCCAGTACTTC
TRBV27	NA	TRBD1	TRBJ1-1	CATGQGTNTEAFF	TGTGCCACCGGACAGGGGACGAACACTGAAGCTTTCTTT
TRBV7-2	NA	TRBD2	TRBJ2-4	CASSPGLAGGQNIQYF	TGTGCCAGCAGCCCAGGACTAGCGGGGGGTCAAAACATTCAGTACTTC
TRBV5-1	NA	TRBD1	TRBJ2-1	CASSLAGQNNEQFF	TGCGCCAGCAGCTTGGCGGGACAGAACAATGAGCAGTTCTTC
TRBV18	NA	NA	TRBJ1-2	CASSPQGLGQNGYTF	TGTGCCAGCTCACCGCAAGGTCTCGGACAAAATGGCTACACCTTC
TRBV4-3	NA	NA	TRBJ2-7	CASSQGGSSYEQYF	TGCGCCAGCAGCCAAGGAGGTAGCTCCTACGAGCAGTACTTC
TRBV10-3	NA	NA	TRBJ2-2	CATGTSNTGELFF	TGTGCCACCGGGACATCTAACACCGGGGAGCTGTTTTTT
TRBV10-1	NA	NA	TRBJ1-2	CASSEWQFYGYTF	TGCGCCAGCAGTGAGTGGCAGTTCTATGGCTACACCTTC
TRBV6-5	once	NA	TRBJ1-6	CATRSSSSYNSPLHF	TGTGCCACTCGATCCTCGAGCTCCTATAATTCACCCCTCCACTTT
TRBV10-3	NA	TRBD2	TRBJ2-2	CAISEEKAGTRGELFF	TGTGCCATCAGTGAGGAGAAAGCGGGGACGAGGGGGGAGCTGTTTTTT
TRBV5-5	NA	NA	TRBJ2-3	CASSLAPGLDTQYF	TGTGCCAGCAGCTTGGCTCCAGGGCTGGATACGCAGTATTTT
TRBV6-6	NA	NA	TRBJ1-2	CASQVGEIDGNYGYTF	TGTGCCAGCCAGGTAGGGGAAATCGACGGGAACTATGGCTACACCTTC
TRBV3-1/TRBV3-2	NA	NA	TRBJ2-3	CASSQTEGTDTQYF	TGTGCCAGCAGCCAGACTGAAGGCACAGATACGCAGTATTTT
TRBV7-2	NA	TRBD1	TRBJ2-1	CASSPRTGGNEQFF	TGTGCCAGCAGCCCCCGGACAGGGGGTAATGAGCAGTTCTTC
TRBV7-8	NA	NA	TRBJ1-3	CASSHGQRPISGNTIYF	TGTGCCAGCAGCCACGGACAGCGCCCGATCTCTGGAAACACCATATATTTT
TRBV7-2	NA	TRBD1	TRBJ1-5	CASSPTGAQEPQHF	TGTGCCAGCAGCCCTACAGGGGCTCAGGAGCCCCAGCATTTT
TRBV3-1/TRBV3-2	NA	NA	TRBJ2-6	CASSPEWAAGANVLTF	TGTGCCAGCAGCCCCGAATGGGCAGCTGGGGCCAACGTCCTGACTTTC
TRBV5-4	NA	NA	TRBJ2-7	CASSLASGFTYEQYF	TGTGCCAGCAGCTTGGCCAGCGGGTTTACCTACGAGCAGTACTTC
TRBV2	few	TRBD2	TRBJ2-2	CASGPGLENTGELFF	TGTGCCAGCGGTCCGGGACTAGAAAACACCGGGGAGCTGTTTTTT
TRBV7-2	NA	NA	TRBJ2-7	CASSLAPQRGPYEQYF	TGTGCCAGCAGCTTAGCCCCCCAGCGCGGGCCCTACGAGCAGTACTTC
TRBV7-2	NA	TRBD1	TRBJ2-3	CASSLGGQGTDTQYF	TGTGCCAGCAGCTTAGGGGGACAGGGCACAGATACGCAGTATTTT
TRBV19	NA	TRBD1	TRBJ1-5	CASSQGDSLNQPQHF	TGTGCCAGTAGCCAAGGGGACAGCCTTAATCAGCCCCAGCATTTT
TRBV6-5	NA	NA	TRBJ2-3	CASSRWQGSDTQYF	TGTGCCAGCAGTAGGTGGCAGGGATCAGATACGCAGTATTTT
TRBV18	NA	TRBD1	TRBJ1-2	CASSPSGQGLAYGYTF	TGTGCCAGCTCACCATCGGGACAGGGGTTAGCCTATGGCTACACCTTC
TRBV7-2	NA	TRBD1	TRBJ1-5	CASSLQGASSNQPQHF	TGTGCCAGCAGTTTACAGGGGGCAAGCAGCAATCAGCCCCAGCATTTT
TRBV3-1/TRBV3-2	NA	TRBD1	TRBJ1-4	CASSQRTGNNEKLFF	TGTGCCAGCAGCCAGCGGACAGGGAATAATGAAAAACTGTTTTTT
TRBV11-2	NA	NA	TRBJ1-1	CASSPAGGGRFTEAFF	TGTGCCAGCAGCCCTGCGGGTGGGGGCCGGTTCACTGAAGCTTTCTTT
TRBV3-1/TRBV3-2	NA	TRBD1	TRBJ2-2	CASSQMGQGLLTGELFF	TGTGCCAGCAGCCAAATGGGACAGGGGCTCCTGACGGGGGAGCTGTTTTTT
TRBV3-1/TRBV3-2	NA	TRBD2	TRBJ2-5	CASSPGLAGGQETQYF	TGTGCCAGCAGCCCAGGACTAGCGGGGGGCCAAGAGACCCAGTACTTC
TRBV5-1	NA	TRBD1	TRBJ1-1	CASRPPTGGPPEAFF	TGCGCCAGCAGACCACCGACAGGGGGGCCGCCTGAAGCTTTCTTT